A single sample gave rise to the 24 T cell receptor beta chains below, sequenced in a study of CD8 T cells in ankylosing spondylitis. One entry per CDR3 protein results from TCRdb running MiXCR on the 5' RACE reads. The sample has about 130,000 distinct CDR3 sequences, 17% seen once. These receptors' antigens are unknown. The study's findings and limits: About eight highly homologous variants made up a TCR beta motif that seemed to typify ankylosing spondylitis blood.

Sequencing input: blood, either unsorted or a sorted T cell fraction (not recorded which). Every receptor here comes from a male donor with ankylosing spondylitis.

This clonotype was detected a few times. The chain carries TRBV20-1 and TRBJ2-7; 7 bases align to TRBD2. CDR1 is DFQATT, CDR2 SNEGSKA, per germline (reference sequence). The CDR3 is 13 amino acids. The V segment lost 4 bases and the J segment 0 bases; nucleotides outside the gene matches: 3. As DNA, the CDR3 is TGCAGTGCTACCAGCGGGAACTCCTACGAGCAGTACTTC. Its translation: CSATSGNSYEQYF.

The chain is built from TRBV27 and TRBJ1-1; D gene uncertain. With 9 bases removed from V and 1 base from J, the gap between germline ends came to 9 bases. This CDR3 is 12 amino acids long. The germline CDR1 and CDR2 sequences are MNHEY and SMNVEV (reference sequence). CDR3 bases: TGTGCCAGTGCGGCCAAGAACACTGAAGCTTTCTTT. Translation gives CASAAKNTEAFF.

V gene TRBV5-1 combines with J gene TRBJ2-5; 7 bases map to TRBD1. The CDR3 consists of 14 residues. V gave up 4 bases and J gave up 0 bases; unmatched junction bases: 3. CDR1 SGHRS and CDR2 YFSETQ come from the germline V gene. The CDR3 DNA sequence: TGCGCCAGCAGCGGACAGGAGTACCAAGAGACCCAGTACTTC. Protein: CASSGQEYQETQYF.

This clonotype has more than one count but fewer than ten. This chain links TRBV5-1 with TRBJ1-2, with TRBD1 identical over 8 bases. This CDR3 has 13 residues. Germline lookup yields CDR1 SGHRS and CDR2 YFSETQ. The V and J ends lost 0 bases and 8 bases, in that order; junction bases with no gene match: 3. This chain's CDR3 is CASSLDRGNGYTF. The CDR3 DNA is TGCGCCAGCAGCTTGGACAGGGGGAACGGCTACACCTTC.

Only a few counts were recorded for this clonotype. The V call is TRBV9, the J call TRBJ2-7; 12 bases are a match to TRBD2. V shed 4 bases and J 4 bases; nucleotides not matched to a gene: 6. Germline lookup yields CDR1 SGDLS and CDR2 YYNGEE. The CDR3 has 15 residues. The CDR3: CASSPYGTSGYEQYF. The CDR3, as DNA: TGTGCCAGCAGCCCGTACGGGACTAGCGGGTACGAGCAGTACTTC. Complete variable domain (other parts from reference TRBV9 and TRBJ2-7): DSGVTQTPKHLITATGQRVTLRCSPRSGDLSVYWYQQSLDQGLQFLIQYYNGEERAKGNILERFSAQQFPDLHSELNLSSLELGDSALYFCASSPYGTSGYEQYFGPGTRLTVT.

The chain carries TRBV9 and TRBJ2-2; the D is unclear. The CDR3 is 12 residues long. Germline lookup yields CDR1 SGDLS and CDR2 YYNGEE. The ends were cut back, 6 bases at V and 1 base at J, with 4 bases in the middle. The DNA for the CDR3 is TGTGCCAGCACCCAGAACACCGGGGAGCTGTTTTTT. Translation gives CASTQNTGELFF.

A few counts support this clonotype. The rearrangement links TRBV5-1 to TRBJ2-3; no definite D call. The V end lost 1 base, the J end lost 5 bases, and 8 bases lay between the germline ends. Germline loops: CDR1 SGHRS, CDR2 YFSETQ. CDR3 length equals 13 residues. In nucleotides, the CDR3 is TGCGCCAGCAGCTTGCTCTTTGGAGATACGCAGTATTTT. As protein: CASSLLFGDTQYF.

The chain is built from TRBV21-1 and TRBJ2-7. TRBV21-1 is designated a pseudogene. This CDR3 contains 12 residues. CDR3 region: CASSSHNYEQYF. The CDR3 DNA follows: TGTGCCAGCAGCTCCCACAACTACGAGCAGTACTTC.

The chain combines TRBV16 with TRBJ2-1; tentatively, D is TRBD2 (6 bases). Germline V CDR1 and CDR2: KGHSY, FQNENV. V was cut by 5 bases and J by 5 bases, with 19 bases left in between. The CDR3 spans 16 residues. The CDR3 nucleotides read TGTGCCAGCAGCGAATGGTTAGCGGAAACCCACAATGAGCAGTTCTTC. The encoded protein is CASSEWLAETHNEQFF.

Only a few counts were recorded for this clonotype. This rearrangement joins TRBV9 to TRBJ2-7, with D possibly being TRBD1 (5 bases). CDR1 and CDR2 from the germline V gene are SGDLS and YYNGEE. The ends were cut back, 3 bases at V and 0 bases at J, with 10 bases in the middle. CDR3 length: 14 residues. The chain's CDR3 is CASSAQQASYEQYF. CDR3 coding DNA: TGTGCCAGCAGCGCCCAACAGGCCTCCTACGAGCAGTACTTC.

The chain carries TRBV27 and TRBJ2-1; D is unclear. The germline V gene encodes CDR1 MNHEY and CDR2 SMNVEV (reference sequence). The CDR3 runs 14 residues. V shed 8 bases and J shed 2 bases, with 13 bases lying between them. This CDR3 reads CASGRASTYNEQFF. CDR3 DNA sequence: TGTGCCAGCGGCCGTGCATCGACCTACAATGAGCAGTTCTTC.

V is TRBV20-1 and J is TRBJ2-4; D is unclear. Trimming stripped 6 bases from V and 2 bases from J, with 8 bases between. Germline V gene lookup returns CDR1 DFQATT and CDR2 SNEGSKA (reference sequence). The CDR3 is 12 residues long. The CDR3 sequence: CSAPGPKNIQYF. The DNA of the CDR3 is TGCAGTGCCCCCGGACCCAAAAACATTCAGTACTTC.

This clonotype has at least ten counts. The J gene is TRBJ2-3, the V gene TRBV29-1; D remains ambiguous. Germline CDR1 reads SQVTM; CDR2 reads ANQGSEA. The CDR3 is made up of 14 amino acids. Trimming removed 0 bases at V and 2 bases at J, with 9 bases between. The CDR3: CSVEDPYNTDTQYF. CDR3 nucleotides: TGCAGCGTTGAAGATCCCTATAACACAGATACGCAGTATTTT.

This clonotype was recorded many times. This chain links TRBV27 with TRBJ1-2; TRBD1 might be the D (5 bases). Between the trimmed V and J ends, which lost 3 bases and 4 bases, there was a span of 15 bases. Per the germline V gene, CDR1 is MNHEY and CDR2 is SMNVEV (reference sequence). The CDR3 is 15 residues long. CDR3 DNA sequence: TGTGCCAGCAGTTTTCTTCCGGGGGGACGCTATGGCTACACCTTC. Translated: CASSFLPGGRYGYTF.

The gene calls are TRBV10-3 and TRBJ2-2; D is uncertain. There are 16 residues in the CDR3. Germline CDR1 and CDR2: ENHRY and SYGVKD. Trimming took off 0 bases at V and 1 base at J, with 9 bases between the two ends. CDR3 protein: CAISESLFGNTGELFF. In nucleotides, the CDR3 is TGTGCCATCAGTGAGTCATTATTTGGGAACACCGGGGAGCTGTTTTTT.

This clonotype has at least ten counts. The chain joins TRBV4-1 to TRBJ2-3; D uncertain. The ends were cut back, 0 bases at V and 5 bases at J, with 6 bases in the middle. Germline assignment: CDR1 MGHRA and CDR2 YSYEKL. This CDR3 spans 13 amino acids. CDR3 residues: CASSQDPIDTQYF. In nucleotides, the CDR3 is TGCGCCAGCAGCCAAGATCCGATAGATACGCAGTATTTT.

This clonotype has only a few counts. The CDR3 is CASSFGGFQPQHF. The CDR3 region has the DNA TGTGCCAGCAGCTTCGGAGGATTTCAGCCCCAGCATTTT. This chain joins TRBV5-6 and TRBJ1-5; D remains unclear. Germline CDR1 is SGHDT and CDR2 is YYEEEE. The CDR3 is 13 residues long. V was shortened by 2 bases and J by 6 bases, with 9 bases between the two germline ends.

This clonotype was detected ten times or more. The gene calls are TRBV5-1 and TRBJ2-1; TRBD2 matches at 7 bases. Looked up from germline, CDR1 is SGHRS and CDR2 is YFSETQ. V shed 2 bases and J 6 bases; nucleotides not matched to a gene: 8. This CDR3 spans 15 amino acids. The CDR3 sequence is CASSFQGGSANEQFF. The CDR3 DNA reads TGCGCCAGCAGCTTTCAAGGCGGGAGTGCCAATGAGCAGTTCTTC.

The rearrangement links TRBV4-3 to TRBJ2-7, with 7 nucleotides matching TRBD2. The ends lost 1 base at V and 5 bases at J; junction bases unmatched: 5. The germline V gene encodes CDR1 LGHNA and CDR2 YSLEER. The CDR3 contains 14 residues. This CDR3 reads CASSQGALANEQYF. Here the CDR3 DNA reads TGCGCCAGCAGCCAAGGGGCACTAGCGAACGAGCAGTACTTC.

This clonotype has a handful of counts. This sequence joins TRBV20-1 and TRBJ2-7; 10 bases fit TRBD2. The V gene's germline CDR1 is DFQATT and CDR2 SNEGSKA (reference sequence). The CDR3 is 14 residues long. Trimming at V came to 3 bases and at J to 4 bases, leaving 6 bases not matched to a gene. CDR3 in DNA: TGCAGTGCTAGGGCTACTAGCGGGGCATACGAGCAGTACTTC. It yields the protein CSARATSGAYEQYF.

The CDR3 loop reads CASSLTASGRAGQFF. CDR3 DNA sequence: TGTGCCAGCAGTTTAACGGCTAGCGGGAGGGCCGGGCAGTTCTTC. The chain combines TRBV12-3 or TRBV12-4 with TRBJ2-1; TRBD2 matches 12 bases. With 2 bases clipped from V and 12 bases from J, the junction kept 8 bases outside the gene matches. The CDR3 covers 15 residues.

This chain uses TRBV5-5 with TRBJ2-1, with 9 bases fitting TRBD2. V was clipped by 4 bases and J by 4 bases; unmatched bases: 6. Germline-derived CDR1 and CDR2 are SGHKS and YYEKEE (reference sequence). The CDR3 contains 15 residues. Written as DNA, the CDR3 is TGTGCCAGCAGCCGTGGACTAGCGAGTTACAATGAGCAGTTCTTC. It is translated as CASSRGLASYNEQFF.

There are many counts of this clonotype. The V and J genes are TRBV12-3 or TRBV12-4 and TRBJ2-1; D remains unclear. The CDR3 is made up of 13 amino acids. Trimming removed 5 bases from V and 3 bases from J, with 8 bases in between. The CDR3 spells CASSLTVYNEQFF. Here the CDR3 DNA reads TGTGCCAGCAGTCTGACGGTCTACAATGAGCAGTTCTTC.

DNA of the CDR3: TGTGCCAGCAGCCTACAGGTTAGCAATCAGCCCCAGCATTTT. Its protein product is CASSLQVSNQPQHF. The genes are TRBV3-1 and TRBJ1-5, with D perhaps TRBD1 (5 bases). Trimming left V 4 bases short and J 0 bases short, with 7 bases between. The CDR3 has 14 amino acids. Per germline, CDR1 LGHDT and CDR2 YNNKEL (reference sequence). Full variable domain (remainder filled in from reference TRBV3-1 and TRBJ1-5): DTAVSQTPKYLVTQMGNDKSIKCEQNLGHDTMYWYKQDSKKFLKIMFSYNNKELIINETVPNRFSPKSPDKAHLNLHINSLELGDSAVYFCASSLQVSNQPQHFGDGTRLSIL.